This T cell receptor beta chain was observed in a study of cytomegalovirus exposure and HLA in healthy donors (dated by TCRdb to 2016 to 2017). Concerning the study at large: An earlier analysis of 550 to 700 of the donors reported about 250 Gb of sequence data and some 120 million unique TCR beta sequences from 150 million to 200 million T cells. An earlier analysis of about 600 of the donors used high-throughput TCR beta sequencing to judge whether each TCR beta V gene segment behaved as functional or pseudogenic. In a later genetic analysis, genome-wide SNP genotypes for about 60% of the 666 donors were used, and that subset was treated as a discovery cohort. All discovery cohort repertoires had been generated using a single sequencing platform. About 300 gigabases of sequencing data and roughly 90 million unique TCR sequences were included in an early release covering several hundred HLA-typed donors. Roughly five DR-DQ haplotypes were handled as single units for association and clustering because linkage in the cohort was strong. The study aimed to test whether cataloging public T cell receptors could reveal signatures of past pathogen exposure. Donor age, sex, ethnicity and CMV serostatus were compiled alongside the repertoire data. Of the roughly 400 genotyped donors, approximately 83% fell in the genetic ancestry cluster associated with self-reported Caucasian donors. Across roughly 420 genotyped donors of the cohort, an average of roughly 230,000 unique TCR beta nucleotide sequences per donor were sequenced, and roughly a sixth of those sequences were non-productive. HLA typing covered class I and class II loci at four-digit resolution. A separate validation cohort of about 110 different subjects was used in addition to the roughly 700-subject first cohort. The number of typed donors differed by locus: roughly 629-640 for A, B, C, DRB1 and DQB1; some 500 for DQA1; some 610 for DPA1; and about 450 for DPB1. To predict cytomegalovirus infection status, the study brought together high-throughput TCR immunosequencing, statistical association of individual TCRs with disease status, and machine learning. In a later analysis, previously published TCR beta repertoires from more than 500 donors were re-analyzed and high-resolution HLA genotyping was added so that TCR occurrence patterns could be studied. In the later analysis, no new phenotypic data were used to find candidate immune exposures; instead, reliance was placed on TCR beta sequences and their occurrence across donors. Using immunosequencing, the study profiled T cell repertoires from around 670 subjects and related those repertoires to cytomegalovirus serostatus. Broader findings and caveats from the paper: Because the 87-base-pair reads could not distinguish some IMGT-functional V segments, including TRBV6-2 and TRBV6-3, those segments were excluded. Immune exposure information for the cohort was limited to CMV serostatus. Across donors, most TCR sequences were observed very rarely, whereas some public TCRs were present in many individuals. V-gene and J-gene trimming of TCR beta chains was associated with a missense DCLRE1C variant in a later genetic analysis, and the association was replicated in an independent cohort. Because counts were too low, seventeen rarely observed V segments, including chromosome 9 orphons, were left out of the earlier analysis of some 600 of the donors. The study listed 164 TCR beta chains as associated with cytomegalovirus. A group of highly shared sequence variants was considered likely to be a technical artifact of the sequencing pipeline. Specific HLA alleles were associated with 16,951 TCR beta sequences at a false discovery rate of 0.05 in a later analysis. According to a later analysis, parvovirus B19, influenza, CMV and Epstein-Barr virus appeared linked to several top co-occurrence clusters. Linkage disequilibrium might explain the correlated functional status among segregating V segments, but an unknown experimental factor could not be ruled out. A later analysis found that most CMV-associated TCR beta chains appeared HLA-restricted, with HLA associations seemingly driven largely by CMV exposure. In an earlier analysis of roughly 500 of the donors, most TCR beta V segments appeared in productive rearrangements about 87% or about 30% of the time, broadly matching IMGT annotations. In a later analysis, the rate of TCR association differed among HLA loci, with DRB1 alleles having the most associated TCRs and HLA-C alleles having the fewest. A few of the identified cytomegalovirus-associated TCR beta chains were confirmed in vitro to be specific for cytomegalovirus antigens. The cohort was sequenced for TCR beta chains only, and without alpha or paired-chain data the features that could be detected were limited. Cytomegalovirus status was reported to be diagnosed by the classifier with high specificity and sensitivity in both the original and validation cohorts. In a later analysis, HLA-associated TCR beta chains showed more clonal expansion and lower generation probabilities than non-associated chains that were equally common. When HLA alleles, especially DR and DQ, strongly co-occurred, attributing TCR associations to individual alleles was difficult. HLA typing was unavailable for some donors at each locus, so association tests used only the typed subset. According to a later genetic analysis, donors in an Asian-associated ancestry cluster had fewer N-insertions in productive TCRs than the approximately 700-donor mean. The authors suggested that the approach could potentially be extended to other disease states and immunological phenotypes. Sequencing depth was assumed to be roughly uniform across donors in the presence/absence analyses, though that assumption may not hold. A further reported finding was that TCR beta sequences accurately predicted the HLA-A and HLA-B alleles for most subjects in the first cohort.

The cohort was made up of 500 to 800 healthy bone marrow donors. All cohort members were sampled while nominally healthy, although unrecorded immune exposures were likely present. The donor was CMV seropositive and was included in the group of 250 to 300 seropositive cohort members. Every donor gave a peripheral blood sample, and the peripheral blood mononuclear cells from that sample were used for TCR beta sequencing. The Qiagen DNeasy Blood Extraction Kit was used to extract genomic DNA from the blood cell samples. On this clone: Its antigen has not been determined. Nothing much larger sits one base from this clone, and base qualities are not available.

As encoded in the germline V gene, CDR1 is MDHEN while CDR2 is SYDVKM. Including cysteine and phenylalanine, the CDR3 has 16 amino acids. This entry keeps only the CDR3 DNA: 48 bases, framed from base 1. V and J lose 2 bases and 0 bases, and a span of 11 bases separates them. Receptor amplification or capture employed the immunoSEQ multiplex PCR assay. For the multiplex PCR, a mixture combining 60 forward primers for TCR Vbeta segments and 13 reverse primers for TCR Jbeta segments was used. The CDR3 region of rearranged TCR beta genes was amplified from genomic DNA with a multiplex PCR assay. The Illumina HiSeq System was used to sequence the amplified TCR beta libraries as 87-base-pair reads. Turning to the authors' computational methods: Across the 500 to 750 repertoires, a later analysis counted tens of millions of unique TCR beta chains, roughly 11 million of which were shared by at least two donors. Raw reads were error-corrected and collapsed into unique sequences with a nearest-neighbor algorithm that merged closely related sequences to remove PCR and sequencing errors. Alignment of CDR3 sequences to IMGT reference sequences was used to assign V, D and J gene segments. For a sequence to be retained, a match of at least six nucleotides to both a V gene segment and a J gene segment was required. Rearrangements were classified as productive when the CDR3 lacked stop codons and remained in frame with V and J, and all other rearrangements were classified as non-productive. Following IMGT convention, CDR3 was defined as the stretch from the second conserved V-encoded cysteine to the conserved J-encoded phenylalanine. The earlier analysis of 587 of the donors excluded any sequence lacking an unambiguous match to a single V gene segment. An earlier analysis of some 610 of the donors called V segments functional above 56.7% productive rearrangements and segregating when the between-donor standard deviation exceeded 5%. A statistical classification framework was developed to diagnose cytomegalovirus status using the catalog of TCR beta chain sequences. In a later analysis, V and J genes were assigned by comparing TCR nucleotide sequences against IMGT/GENE-DB human TR gene sequences. Using the TCRdist pipeline, a later analysis assigned CDR3 sequences along with most-parsimonious VDJ recombination scenarios. In a later analysis, each TCR beta chain was defined by its CDR3 amino acid sequence together with its V-gene family, and reads lacking a unique V-gene family were excluded. A later analysis removed several hundred highly shared, low-generation-probability nucleotide sequences to deal with suspected cross-contamination and a sequencing artifact. A later analysis calculated a clonal expansion index for each public chain from normalized within-repertoire ranks of inferred template counts. In a later analysis, generation probabilities were computed using a VDJ recombination model fitted to out-of-frame rearrangements, and the results were checked against IGoR. In a later analysis, TCR-TCR, TCR-HLA and TCR-CMV co-occurrence was scored with hypergeometric tests, and a repertoire-size bias correction was applied to TCR pairs. False discovery rates were estimated in a later analysis by permuting HLA or CMV assignments 20 times. In a later analysis, co-occurring TCRs were grouped with DBSCAN, and TCRdist sequence similarity was added when clustering was performed within HLA-allele-positive subsets. Repertoires with fewer than 30,000 or more than 120,000 public chains, plus five repertoires with anomalous nucleotide sharing, were excluded from co-occurrence clustering. TCRdb took this table from immuneACCESS and kept in-frame rearrangements with V and J called. Such tables lack part of the clones; where checked against another copy, unresolved V genes explain under half of the gap, and the rest is unexplained. Clonal size and the V and J genes are those of that table, whereas D and trimming came from the DNA. This sample has roughly 90,000 clones in its table, and over 65% of those were observed once. The ten largest clonotypes hold 20% to 25% of the sample.

Sequencing was performed on PBMCs. The receptor was isolated from a man aged 25-45 years in good health and CMV-seropositive. The chain links TRBV28 with TRBJ1-3, with the D gene call left open. The nucleotide sequence reads as follows: TGTGCCAGCAGTTTACGACTGCCCTCCTCTGGAAACACCATATATTTT. Its protein reads: CASSLRLPSSGNTIYF.